The entry below describes one TCR beta chain. Antigen unknown. Germline V gives CDR1 MNHNY, CDR2 SVGAGI (reference sequence). V lost 6 bases to trimming and J lost 5 bases, with 13 bases between them. CDR3 size: 14 residues. The sample originates from a study of beta chain features in type 1 diabetes. Study-level information: All samples together contributed 95 million to 110 million sorted cells for examination. Study results and limitations: Shortening of TCRB CDR3s, moderate but significant, appeared in all four CD4+ subsets of Type 1 diabetes patients.

Expressed TCRB transcripts were sequenced because the entire RNA isolate underwent reverse transcription. The table came from immunoSEQ multiplex PCR; TCRdb's copy has only in-frame clones and leaves some out. This table has 280,000 or so clones, approximately 16% appearing once. Each of the CD4+ naive, central memory, regulatory and stem cell-like memory populations was sorted via CD45RO/CCR7/CD25/CD127/CD95/CD27. This chain links TRBV6-6 with TRBJ1-4; D ambiguous. The sequence came from a man aged 18-30 years with type 1 diabetes. Specimen: naive CD4+ T cells from blood. CDR3: CASRQALANEKLFF. CDR3 bases: TGTGCCAGCAGGCAGGCGCTGGCCAATGAAAAACTGTTTTTT.